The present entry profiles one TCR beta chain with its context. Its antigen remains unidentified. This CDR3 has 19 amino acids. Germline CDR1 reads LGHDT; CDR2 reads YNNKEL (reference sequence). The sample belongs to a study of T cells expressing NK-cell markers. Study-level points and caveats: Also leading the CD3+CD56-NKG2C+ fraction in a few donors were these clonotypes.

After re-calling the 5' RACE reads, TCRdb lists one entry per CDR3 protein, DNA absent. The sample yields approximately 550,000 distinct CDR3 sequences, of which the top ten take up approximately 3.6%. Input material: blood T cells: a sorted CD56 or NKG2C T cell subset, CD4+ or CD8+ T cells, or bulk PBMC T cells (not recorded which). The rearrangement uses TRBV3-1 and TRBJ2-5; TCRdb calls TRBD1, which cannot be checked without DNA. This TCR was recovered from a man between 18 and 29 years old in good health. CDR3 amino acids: CATEVPVTGSPRDVGTQYF.